Shown below are 13 T cell receptor beta chains from a single sample sequenced in a study of T cells expressing NK-cell markers. Reprocessing the 5' RACE reads, TCRdb reports a single entry for every CDR3 protein and omits DNA. The ten most abundant clones cover over 1.1% of a sample with under 600,000 distinct CDR3 sequences. Source material: blood T cells: a sorted CD56 or NKG2C T cell subset, CD4+ or CD8+ T cells, or bulk PBMC T cells (not recorded which). These receptors all stem from a woman in her 50s in good health.

This chain joins TRBV9 and TRBJ2-7; as DNA is missing, the TRBD2 call by TCRdb cannot be tested. CDR1 and CDR2 from the germline V gene are SGDLS and YYNGEE. CDR3 length: 14 residues. This CDR3 reads CASSQTSGAYEQYF.

The J gene is TRBJ2-7, the V gene TRBV12-3 or TRBV12-4; the D call of TRBD2 rests on TCRdb alone, since no DNA is present to check it. The CDR3 runs to 14 residues. CDR3 residues: CASSFIAVPSGQYF.

V gene TRBV7-9 combines with J gene TRBJ1-6; no DNA is available, so the TRBD1 call from TCRdb remains unchecked. Germline V gene lookup returns CDR1 SEHNR and CDR2 FQNEAQ (reference sequence). CDR3 size: 15 residues. CDR3: CASSLGSTVNSPLHF.

The rearrangement uses TRBV28 and TRBJ1-2; the TCRdb call, TRBD1, lacks DNA for checking. Germline V gene lookup returns CDR1 MDHEN and CDR2 SYDVKM. This CDR3 contains 14 residues. CDR3 loop: CASSDGQGAGGYTF.

The gene calls are TRBV27 and TRBJ2-5; TCRdb designates TRBD2, a call that cannot be tested without DNA. This CDR3 is 15 amino acids long. Germline V gives CDR1 MNHEY, CDR2 SMNVEV (reference sequence). The CDR3 sequence is CASRGGTSGVETQYF.

The chain has TRBV3-1 and TRBJ1-2. Looked up from germline, CDR1 is LGHDT and CDR2 is YNNKEL (reference sequence). The CDR3 has 13 amino acids. The CDR3 region is CASSQGKYYGYTF. Looking up the rest from reference TRBV3-1 and TRBJ1-2 gives the full variable domain: DTAVSQTPKYLVTQMGNDKSIKCEQNLGHDTMYWYKQDSKKFLKIMFSYNNKELIINETVPNRFSPKSPDKAHLNLHINSLELGDSAVYFCASSQGKYYGYTFGSGTRLTVV.

The chain combines TRBV11-2 with TRBJ2-2. Germline assignment: CDR1 SGHAT and CDR2 FQNNGV. This CDR3 is built from 15 residues. CDR3 residues: CASSPVRDGTGELFF.

This chain uses TRBV29-1 with TRBJ2-7; checking the TCRdb D call of TRBD2 is not possible without DNA. This CDR3 has 13 amino acids. Germline CDR1 is SQVTM and CDR2 is ANQGSEA. CDR3 protein: CSVGAYNSYEQYF.

V is TRBV5-5 and J is TRBJ2-2; TCRdb calls TRBD1, which cannot be checked without DNA. The germline CDR1 and CDR2 sequences are SGHKS and YYEKEE (reference sequence). This CDR3 contains 15 residues. CDR3 in amino acids: CASSLWDSHTGELFF.

This chain uses TRBV5-1 with TRBJ2-1; without DNA, the TCRdb call of TRBD2 cannot be checked. Germline V gene data show CDR1 as SGHRS and CDR2 as YFSETQ. CDR3 length equals 17 residues. The CDR3 here is CASSYSDGTRSYNEQFF.

The chain uses TRBV24-1 and TRBJ2-1; checking the TCRdb D call of TRBD2 is not possible without DNA. Germline V gene data show CDR1 as KGHDR and CDR2 as SFDVKD. CDR3 length: 12 residues. The CDR3 here is CATQSTSREQFF.

The J gene is TRBJ2-5, the V gene TRBV5-1; checking the TCRdb D call of TRBD1 is not possible without DNA. The CDR3 is 16 residues long. Germline V gene data show CDR1 as SGHRS and CDR2 as YFSETQ. This CDR3 reads CASSSHRDRGTETQYF.

The rearrangement links TRBV7-8 to TRBJ2-1; TCRdb's D call of TRBD2 is untestable without DNA. The CDR3 length is 14 residues. In germline, CDR1 is SGHVS, CDR2 FQNEAQ. The CDR3: CASSLDERAPEQFF.